Listed here are 15 T cell receptor beta chains from one sample, sequenced in a study of T-cell reconstitution after alpha-beta-depleted transplantation in children. The library targeted TCRbeta and was prepared with unique molecular identifiers. Using its own MiXCR run on the PCR reads, TCRdb lists one record per CDR3 protein. The table includes around 800,000 distinct CDR3 sequences, less than 20% detected once. This sample comprised PBMCs, mostly from graft donor cells, obtained 360 days after TCRalphabeta/CD19-depleted stem cell transplant. All receptors derive from a male patient aged 10 to 17 who had a stem cell transplant for acute lymphoblastic leukemia, so the T cells may come from the graft donor.

This clonotype has a handful of counts. This sequence joins TRBV6-6 and TRBJ2-1; 12 bases map to TRBD1. V lost 5 bases and J lost 8; bases outside the gene matches: 13. The V gene's germline CDR1 is MNHNY and CDR2 SVGAGI (reference sequence). The CDR3 spans 17 residues. CDR3 in DNA: TGTGCCAGCAGTAAAGAATCTGGGACAGGGGGCCGTGATGAGCAGTTCTTC. This encodes CASSKESGTGGRDEQFF.

This clonotype was recorded a few times. The CDR3 sequence is CASSSVRAATEAFF. The CDR3 DNA reads TGTGCCAGCAGTTCGGTCCGGGCGGCCACTGAAGCTTTCTTT. The chain has TRBV6-5 and TRBJ1-1; D uncertain. This CDR3 comprises 14 residues. Trimming left V 4 bases short and J 4 bases short, with 13 bases between. Germline assignment: CDR1 MNHEY and CDR2 SVGAGI.

The genes are TRBV20-1 and TRBJ1-5, with D possibly being TRBD1 (5 bases). The CDR3 totals 18 residues. Germline lookup yields CDR1 DFQATT and CDR2 SNEGSKA (reference sequence). The V end was cut by 5 bases, the J end by 0 bases, with 23 bases between. CDR3 DNA: TGCAGTGCTGGTTCACCGGGGCCACTCTCGTATAGCAATCAGCCCCAGCATTTT. It codes for CSAGSPGPLSYSNQPQHF.

This clonotype turned up a few times. The rearrangement uses TRBV6-1 and TRBJ1-2, with TRBD1 as a possible D gene (6 bases). Trimming shortened V by 5 bases and J by 2 bases, and 9 bases separated the two germline ends. CDR3 length: 13 amino acids. Germline CDR1 and CDR2: MNHNS and SASEGT. CDR3: CASSRQENYGYTF. CDR3 nucleotides: TGTGCCAGCAGTCGACAGGAGAACTATGGCTACACCTTC.

The rearrangement joins TRBV11-2 to TRBJ2-7; 8 nucleotides match TRBD2. This CDR3 has 16 residues. The ends lost 2 bases at V and 2 bases at J; junction bases unmatched: 8. Germline V gives CDR1 SGHAT, CDR2 FQNNGV. The CDR3, as DNA: TGTGCCAGCAGCTTACCCTTAGCGGGACGTACCTACGAGCAGTACTTC. Amino acids: CASSLPLAGRTYEQYF. The complete variable domain, with remaining parts taken from reference TRBV11-2 and TRBJ2-7, reads EAGVAQSPRYKIIEKRQSVAFWCNPISGHATLYWYQQILGQGPKLLIQFQNNGVVDDSQLPKDRFSAERLKGVDSTLKIQPAKLEDSAVYLCASSLPLAGRTYEQYFGPGTRLTVT.

This clonotype has a count of ten or more. The chain has TRBV5-6 and TRBJ2-7; 7 bases are shared with TRBD1. This CDR3 region has 13 residues. Per germline, CDR1 SGHDT and CDR2 YYEEEE. The V and J ends lost 2 bases and 3 bases, in that order; junction bases with no gene match: 2. Written as DNA, the CDR3 is TGTGCCAGCAGCTTCGGGACAGACTACGAGCAGTACTTC. The encoded protein is CASSFGTDYEQYF.

This clonotype appeared a few times. The chain is built from TRBV15 and TRBJ1-1; 8 bases match TRBD1. Trimming cost V 8 bases and J 7 bases; bases outside gene matches: 12. Germline V gene lookup returns CDR1 LNHNV and CDR2 YYDKDF (reference sequence). CDR3 length: 14 amino acids. CDR3 in DNA: TGTGCCACCTCACTGGGGGGGACAGGCCTTGAAGCTTTCTTT. It is translated as CATSLGGTGLEAFF.

The chain couples TRBV10-2 to TRBJ2-1; TRBD2 agrees at 8 bases. The CDR3 loop spans 15 amino acids. J was trimmed by 2 bases and V by 3 bases; bases with no gene match: 3. The germline gives CDR1 WSHSY, CDR2 SAAADI. Here the CDR3 reads CASSETGRAYNEQFF. CDR3 sequence (DNA): TGCGCCAGCAGTGAAACCGGGAGGGCCTACAATGAGCAGTTCTTC.

This clonotype was detected only a few times. The chain combines TRBV29-1 with TRBJ2-1, with TRBD2 identical over 11 bases. Germline-derived CDR1 and CDR2 are SQVTM and ANQGSEA. J was trimmed by 8 bases and V by 2 bases; bases with no gene match: 5. CDR3 length equals 14 residues. CDR3 loop: CSVETSGSLDEQFF. In DNA form, the CDR3 reads TGCAGCGTTGAAACTAGCGGGAGTTTAGATGAGCAGTTCTTC.

There are many counts of this clonotype. One junction end disagrees with the germline gene, perhaps due to a read error. The rearrangement links TRBV7-9 to TRBJ2-1; 10 bases are shared with TRBD1. The CDR3 extends over 13 amino acids. Germline CDR1 and CDR2: SEHNR and FQNEAQ (reference sequence). The CDR3 is CASTGQGYNEQFF. The CDR3 DNA sequence: TGCGCCAGTACGGGACAGGGGTACAATGAGCAGTTCTTC. The variable domain in full, with the rest retrieved from reference TRBV7-9 and TRBJ2-1, is DTGVSQNPRHKITKRGQNVTFRCDPISEHNRLYWYRQTLGQGPEFLTYFQNEAQLEKSRLLSDRFSAERPKGSFSTLEIQRTEQGDSAMYLCASTGQGYNEQFFGPGTRLTVL.

The table lists this clonotype with many counts. The chain has TRBV5-1 and TRBJ2-5; 7 bases fit TRBD1. There are 16 residues in the CDR3. The germline V gene encodes CDR1 SGHRS and CDR2 YFSETQ. V shed 4 bases and J 2 bases; nucleotides not matched to a gene: 11. This CDR3 is CASSPEPRGSQETQYF. The CDR3 bases are TGCGCCAGCAGCCCGGAACCCAGGGGGAGTCAAGAGACCCAGTACTTC.

The genes are TRBV6-2 or TRBV6-3 and TRBJ2-1; D is ambiguous. There are 13 residues in the CDR3. Germline V gene sequence: CDR1 MNHEY, CDR2 SVGEGT. Between the trimmed V and J ends, which lost 5 bases and 10 bases, there was a span of 15 bases. DNA of the CDR3: TGTGCCAGCAGTCCATGGGGAAAGTTAGAGCAGTTCTTC. Translated, it gives CASSPWGKLEQFF.

The sample holds one count of this clonotype. The CDR3 DNA reads as TGCGCCAGCAGCTTGGAGGGGCTGAGGGGGCGTAACGAGCAGTACTTC. Translating gives CASSLEGLRGRNEQYF. The V call is TRBV5-1, the J call TRBJ2-7; 7 positions agree with TRBD1. This CDR3 contains 16 residues. The germline CDR1 and CDR2 sequences are SGHRS and YFSETQ. The J segment lost 5 bases and the V segment lost 0 bases, leaving 11 bases of the junction unmatched.

This clonotype was picked up a small number of times. The CDR3 region has the DNA TGCGCCAGCAGCTTGGACAGGGGTGGTACGCAGTATTTT. Residues: CASSLDRGGTQYF. The chain combines TRBV5-1 with TRBJ2-3; 7 nucleotides match TRBD1. Germline lookup yields CDR1 SGHRS and CDR2 YFSETQ. The trim removed 0 bases at V and 8 bases at J, leaving 3 bases unmatched. This CDR3 is 13 amino acids long.

In nucleotides, the CDR3 is TGCGCCAGCAGCCCAGGGCTCCTAGCTAACTATGGCTACACCTTC. Translation: CASSPGLLANYGYTF. V usage is TRBV4-1 and J usage is TRBJ1-2, with D possibly TRBD1 on 5 matching bases. V lost 4 bases to trimming and J lost 0 bases, with 12 bases between them. Germline CDR1 reads MGHRA; CDR2 reads YSYEKL. This CDR3 has 15 residues.